The entry below describes one T cell receptor (beta chain). The antigen is not known. This sample was included in a study of early stage breast cancer tumors. Study context: About 80% of the 16 invasive tumors were ER+, PR+ and HER2-. Findings and caveats of the study: Bulk DNA sequencing of unsorted cells missed chain pairing and markers.

Blood replicates held 0.5 ug DNA, tumor or normal breast roughly 1.5 ug, two each. Profiled with immunoSEQ multiplex PCR; TCRdb holds only in-frame clones, not every one. The profile shows about 48,000 clones, approximately 80% of them singletons. Unmatched junction bases numbered 4, after V lost 3 bases and J lost 5 bases. The germline V gene has CDR1 SQVTM and CDR2 ANQGSEA. The CDR3 loop spans 14 amino acids. The V gene is TRBV29-1, the J gene TRBJ1-4, with 9 bases identical to TRBD1. Sample: blood. The receptor comes from a person in their fifties with breast cancer. The CDR3 DNA follows: TGCAGCGTTGATGAGACAGGGGGAAATGAAAAACTGTTTTTT. This sequence encodes CSVDETGGNEKLFF.